The rows below give T cell receptor beta chains drawn from one sample of a study of T cells in Graves' hyperthyroidism and ophthalmopathy. TCRdb re-derived calls from the multiplex PCR reads in MiXCR, one entry per CDR3 protein. Among roughly 800,000 distinct CDR3 sequences, approximately 40% were seen once, and the ten largest hold 8% to 9%. Sequenced input: blood. The receptors originated from a man younger than 35 with Graves' hyperthyroidism. CDR3s include the opening cysteine and the closing phenylalanine or tryptophan. Fields, in order: CDR3 protein, CDR3 length, V gene, J gene.

CDR3: CASSPRGLAGGPGETQYF; length: 18; V: TRBV7-6; J: TRBJ2-5
CDR3: CSASDRLYEQYF; length: 12; V: TRBV20-1; J: TRBJ2-7
CDR3: CASSFGTVNEQYF; length: 13; V: TRBV27; J: TRBJ2-7
CDR3: CSARGTGTYEQYF; length: 13; V: TRBV20-1; J: TRBJ2-7
CDR3: CASTGTSGARETQYF; length: 15; V: TRBV7-2; J: TRBJ2-5
CDR3: CASSAEPSTSNQPQHF; length: 16; V: TRBV5-1; J: TRBJ1-5
CDR3: CASSLMTDHTF; length: 11; V: TRBV12-3/TRBV12-4; J: TRBJ1-2
CDR3: CAWSVGGLVPQHF; length: 13; V: TRBV19; J: TRBJ1-5
CDR3: CATSDRDRGDEQFF; length: 14; V: TRBV15; J: NA
CDR3: CATSDPDAYGYTF; length: 13; V: TRBV24-1; J: TRBJ1-2
CDR3: CASSQDPATYEQYF; length: 14; V: TRBV7-9; J: TRBJ2-7
CDR3: CSARGLAGSYSYEQYF; length: 16; V: TRBV20-1; J: TRBJ2-7
CDR3: CASSRDRPPDEQYF; length: 14; V: TRBV10-3; J: TRBJ2-7
CDR3: CASLRQGRLRYGYTF; length: 15; V: TRBV25-1; J: TRBJ1-2
CDR3: CASSREGTANYGYTF; length: 15; V: TRBV14; J: TRBJ1-2
CDR3: CASSLGQGFQETQYF; length: 15; V: TRBV7-9; J: TRBJ2-5
CDR3: CASSIDSQPQHF; length: 12; V: TRBV19; J: TRBJ1-5
CDR3: CASSIWDRGLDTEAFF; length: 16; V: TRBV7-8; J: TRBJ1-1
CDR3: CASSYGTSGLSSYEQYF; length: 17; V: TRBV7-2; J: TRBJ2-7
CDR3: CASSDWIGDQPQHF; length: 14; V: TRBV2; J: TRBJ1-5
CDR3: CARKTQETQYF; length: 11; V: TRBV10-3; J: TRBJ2-5
CDR3: CATGTGATQPQHF; length: 13; V: TRBV10-3; J: TRBJ1-5
CDR3: CASRPLAAHSNTEAFF; length: 16; V: TRBV12-3/TRBV12-4; J: TRBJ1-1
CDR3: CASSDTGSGENEKLFF; length: 16; V: TRBV2; J: TRBJ1-4
CDR3: CASSSMDRVWYEQYF; length: 15; V: TRBV7-8; J: TRBJ2-7
CDR3: CAWSNLDRSSSPLHF; length: 15; V: TRBV30; J: TRBJ1-6
CDR3: CASSSKGYEQYF; length: 12; V: TRBV7-9; J: TRBJ2-7
CDR3: CAISERTGRTYEQYF; length: 15; V: TRBV10-3; J: TRBJ2-7
CDR3: CSAARGELFF; length: 10; V: TRBV20-1; J: TRBJ2-2
CDR3: CATSAAGGPTDTQYF; length: 15; V: TRBV24-1; J: TRBJ2-3
CDR3: CAISEAQPRKTQYF; length: 14; V: TRBV10-3; J: TRBJ2-5